This record concerns one T cell receptor (beta chain) sequence. Its specificity is unknown. The entry originates in a study of identical twins. A template switching step contributed a universal primer site, while unique molecular identifiers were present in the cDNA. Each CDR3 protein gets one entry after TCRdb re-called the 5' RACE reads with MiXCR. The sample records 1.5 million to 2 million distinct CDR3 sequences, about 32% being singletons. Healthy Caucasians supplied all donations. General study points: Low generation-probability sequences were in excess among twin-shared out-of-frame alpha sequences.

Germline loops: CDR1 DFQATT, CDR2 SNEGSKA (reference sequence). The CDR3 is made up of 14 amino acids. With 3 bases removed from V and 0 bases from J, the gap between germline ends came to 9 bases. J is TRBJ1-3 and V is TRBV20-1; no clear D gene. The source of this sequence is a newborn girl in good health. Sequencing was done on a sample of cord blood. As DNA, the CDR3 is TGCAGTGCTAGGGACTGGTCCTCTGGAAACACCATATATTTT. Translating gives CSARDWSSGNTIYF.